This T cell receptor (beta chain) was recorded in a study of PD-1 blockade in classical Hodgkin lymphoma. General observations from the study: As was reported, newly diagnosed patients showed lower baseline TCR diversity than healthy donors did. Those achieving complete response showed baseline diversity like newly diagnosed patients. CD4+ TCR diversity climbed significantly by C4D1, unlike CD8+ TCR diversity. Prior therapy or disease activity may underlie the repertoire differences, whose causes remain undefined.

Germline V gene sequence: CDR1 SQVTM, CDR2 ANQGSEA. V lost 1 base, J lost 4 bases, and 12 bases lay in between. The CDR3 totals 14 residues. Sequencing used immunoSEQ multiplex PCR; TCRdb keeps in-frame clones, though not all of them. The data show around 43,000 clones, about three quarters seen once. Exposure to brentuximab vedotin varied, and each patient had relapsed following autologous stem cell transplantation. Worth noting for this clone: What it binds is not known.

The rearrangement links TRBV29-1 to TRBJ2-3; no reliable D call. Sequencing was performed on peripheral blood mononuclear cells (PBMCs), taken at baseline. This clonotype originated in a human donor with classical Hodgkin lymphoma. As DNA, the CDR3 is TGCAGCGTTGAAGTGTCGCGTTCGGCAGATACGCAGTATTTT. This encodes CSVEVSRSADTQYF.